What follows are 23 T cell receptor beta chains derived from one specimen sequenced in a study of CD8+ T cells in alopecia areata. As the sequencing template, cDNA was produced by extracting RNA and reverse transcribing it. Assay: immunoSEQ multiplex PCR; the TCRdb copy retains only in-frame clones and omits some. The table lists approximately 110,000 clones, with no singletons. Specimen: lesional skin. The receptors stem from a C3H/HeJ mouse with alopecia areata. MHC haplotype: H2-k.

This clone was observed a few times. Gene names and germline refer to mouse. The CDR3 end is not reached by the read, which stops 4 residues before it; the germline J gene fills it in. The gene calls are TRBV13-3 and TRBJ2-7; 12 bases are shared with TRBD2. The germline CDR1 and CDR2 sequences are NNHDY and SYVADS. V trimming: 1 base; J trimming: 2 bases; junction bases outside the gene matches: 4. There are 16 residues in the CDR3. CDR3 bases read: TGTGCCAGCAGTGATCGGACTGGGGGGGAACCCTAT. Residues: CASSDRTGGEPY. The complete CDR3 reads CASSDRTGGEPYEQYF.

In regard to this clone: The germline and genes are mouse ones. The CDR3 end is not reached by the read, which stops 4 residues before it; the germline J gene fills it in. This chain connects TRBV19 to TRBJ2-7; the match to TRBD2 covers 8 bases. The V and J ends lost 3 bases and 1 base, in that order; junction bases with no gene match: 6. This CDR3 is 15 amino acids long. Germline V gene sequence: CDR1 FNHDT, CDR2 SITEND (reference sequence). CDR3 loop: CASSTQTGESYEQYF. Incomplete CDR3 DNA: TGTGCCAGCAGTACCCAGACTGGGGAGTCCTAT.

This clone was counted a few times. Gene names refer to mouse genes. The read halts 4 residues ahead of the CDR3 end, with the missing end drawn from the germline J gene. This chain links TRBV19 with TRBJ2-5; tentatively, D is TRBD1 (5 bases). This CDR3 is 14 amino acids long. V was shortened by 5 bases and J by 1 base, with 11 bases between the two germline ends. The V gene's germline CDR1 is FNHDT and CDR2 SITEND (reference sequence). CDR3 DNA (partial): TGTGCCAGCAGCCCGCAGGGTTACCAAGAC. This codes for CASSPQGYQD. The whole CDR3 is CASSPQGYQDTQYF.

The sample holds a few counts of this clone. The listed genes are named as in mouse. The CDR3 end lies 4 residues beyond the end of the read and is filled in from the germline J gene. The chain links TRBV17 to TRBJ2-1, with TRBD1 identical over 8 bases. J lost 6 bases, V lost 4 bases, and 5 bases had no gene match. Germline V gene lookup returns CDR1 MNHDT and CDR2 YYDKIL. The CDR3 is made up of 14 amino acids. CDR3: CASSTTGGGAEQFF. The sequenced CDR3 bases are TGTGCTAGCAGTACTACAGGGGGAGGTGCT.

This clone was picked up a small number of times. Genes and germline come from the mouse. The CDR3 end is not reached by the read, which stops 4 residues before it; the germline J gene fills it in. The rearrangement links TRBV13-1 to TRBJ2-7; TRBD1 aligns across 10 bases. Germline-derived CDR1 and CDR2 are NSHNY and SYGAGN. CDR3 length: 15 residues. CDR3 residues: CASSDLRGQGYEQYF. The DNA read from the CDR3 is TGTGCCAGCAGTGATCTTAGGGGACAGGGGTAT.

In its sample, this clone was seen many times. Gene names are mouse gene names. Read data end 4 residues before the CDR3 end; the end is taken from the germline J gene. The chain uses TRBV13-3 and TRBJ1-2; D perhaps matches TRBD1 (5 bases). Germline loops: CDR1 NNHDY, CDR2 SYVADS. The ends were cut back, 1 base at V and 4 bases at J, with 17 bases in the middle. The CDR3 contains 16 residues. CDR3 DNA, as far as it was read: TGTGCCAGCAGTGATAGGGGTGGACAAGGAGGCTCC. Its protein product is CASSDRGGQGGS. The full CDR3 is CASSDRGGQGGSDYTF.

In the case of this clone: Mouse germline and gene names are used. The sequence runs out 4 residues before the end of the CDR3; the remainder is reconstructed from the germline J gene. The sample holds other DNA sequences that translate to the same CDR3. This sequence joins TRBV1 and TRBJ1-2, with 10 positions matching TRBD1. This CDR3 is built from 15 residues. From germline, CDR1 is NSQYPW and CDR2 LRSPGD (reference sequence). Trimming at V came to 3 bases and at J to 2 bases, leaving 3 bases not matched to a gene. CDR3 sequence: CTCSAPTGGNSDYTF. The CDR3 bases that were read are TGCACCTGCAGTGCCCCGACAGGGGGCAACTCC.

This clone was counted between two and nine times. Gene names and germline match the mouse. The sequence runs out 4 residues before the end of the CDR3; the remainder is reconstructed from the germline J gene. The chain carries TRBV19 and TRBJ1-4, with D perhaps TRBD1 (6 bases). Germline V gene sequence: CDR1 FNHDT, CDR2 SITEND (reference sequence). Trimming removed 2 bases at V and 4 bases at J, with 12 bases between. This CDR3 region has 15 residues. Here the CDR3 reads CASSISWTVNERLFF. The DNA read from the CDR3 is TGTGCCAGCAGTATTAGTTGGACAGTCAACGAA. The variable domain in full, with the rest retrieved from reference TRBV19 and TRBJ1-4, is GGIITQTPKFLIGQEGQKLTLKCQQNFNHDTMYWYRQDSGKGLRLIYYSITENDLQKGDLSEGYDASREKKSSFSLTVTSAQKNEMAVFLCASSISWTVNERLFFGHGTKLSVL.

Of note for this clone: Each gene name is a mouse one. The CDR3 extends 4 residues past the end of the read, so its final part is completed from the germline J gene. The V and J genes are TRBV1 and TRBJ2-2; 9 bases agree with TRBD2. V shed 4 bases and J 0 bases; nucleotides not matched to a gene: 3. This CDR3 has 16 amino acids. Germline V lookup: CDR1 NSQYPW, CDR2 LRSPGD (reference sequence). The part of the CDR3 DNA that was read is TGCACCTGCAGTGTGAACTGGGGGGCAAACACCGGG. It codes for CTCSVNWGANTG. The whole CDR3 protein reads CTCSVNWGANTGQLYF.

Comment on this clone: The genes and germline here are from mouse. The DNA ends 4 residues before the CDR3 does, and the rest of the CDR3 is filled in from the germline J gene. The chain couples TRBV31 to TRBJ2-7; 7 bases line up with TRBD2. The CDR3 is 13 residues long. The J segment lost 3 bases and the V segment lost 0 bases, leaving 2 bases of the junction unmatched. Germline V CDR1 and CDR2: GKSSPN, SITVG. CDR3 in amino acids: CAWSLWGDYEQYF. The part of the CDR3 DNA that was read is TGTGCCTGGAGTCTATGGGGGGACTAT.

This clone was observed a handful of times. These gene names are mouse names. The CDR3 goes on 4 residues after the read ends, and that part is filled in from the germline J gene. V gene TRBV1 combines with J gene TRBJ2-7; 9 bases agree with TRBD2. CDR1 is NSQYPW, CDR2 LRSPGD, per germline (reference sequence). With 0 bases clipped from V and 0 bases from J, the junction kept 6 bases outside the gene matches. The CDR3 extends over 17 amino acids. CDR3 DNA, as far as it was read: TGCACCTGCAGTGCAGATCAAACTGGGGGGAGCTCCTAT. It encodes CTCSADQTGGSSY. The CDR3 in full is CTCSADQTGGSSYEQYF. The full variable domain, rest sourced from reference TRBV1 and TRBJ2-7, is VTLLEQNPRWRLVPRGQAVNLRCILKNSQYPWMSWYQQDLQKQLQWLFTLRSPGDKEVKSLPGADYLATRVTDTELRLQVANMSQGRTLYCTCSADQTGGSSYEQYFGPGTRLTVL.

This clone was counted only a few times. Gene names denote mouse genes. The observed sequence ends 4 residues before the CDR3 terminus, with the missing tail filled in from the germline J gene. The rearrangement uses TRBV17 and TRBJ2-1; 9 bases match TRBD2. The CDR3 loop spans 16 amino acids. Germline CDR1 reads MNHDT; CDR2 reads YYDKIL. Trimming cost V 0 bases and J 0 bases; bases outside gene matches: 0. The CDR3 protein is CASSRDGGANYAEQFF. CDR3 bases read: TGTGCTAGCAGTAGAGATGGGGGGGCTAACTATGCT.

Concerning this clone itself: All gene names here are mouse names. The read ends 4 residues early relative to the CDR3; the germline J gene fills the gap. V usage is TRBV13-3 and J usage is TRBJ2-3, with D possibly being TRBD1 (5 bases). Germline values: CDR1 NNHDY, CDR2 SYVADS. The V end was cut by 4 bases, the J end by 1 base, with 10 bases between. The CDR3 has 14 amino acids. CDR3 DNA (partial): TGTGCCAGCAGTAAGGAAGGGGGTGCAGAA. This translates into CASSKEGGAE. The CDR3, in full, reads CASSKEGGAETLYF.

As for this clone: Genes and germline are mouse. The read terminates 4 residues before the CDR3 end, so the remaining end is supplied by the germline J gene. The chain employs TRBV5 and TRBJ2-7; 11 bases align to TRBD2. The CDR3 extends over 16 amino acids. The germline CDR1 and CDR2 sequences are LGHNA and YNLKQL (reference sequence). V dropped 3 bases and J dropped 0; count of bases not matched to a gene: 4. The part of the CDR3 DNA that was read is TGTGCCAGCAGCCACGACTGGGGGGGGAGCTCCTAT. It encodes CASSHDWGGSSY. The entire CDR3 protein reads CASSHDWGGSSYEQYF.

This clone has more than one count but fewer than ten. Gene and germline names: mouse. The read ends 4 residues before the CDR3 terminus; that terminus is restored from the germline J gene. The chain joins TRBV13-3 to TRBJ2-1; 7 bases align to TRBD2. This CDR3 has 15 residues. Germline CDR1 NNHDY, CDR2 SYVADS. Here the CDR3 reads CASSDALGVLAEQFF. The sequenced part of the CDR3 DNA is TGTGCCAGCAGTGATGCTCTGGGGGTTCTGGCT.

Remarks on this clone: Gene names refer to mouse genes. The read ends 4 residues before the CDR3 terminus; that terminus is restored from the germline J gene. V is TRBV13-3 and J is TRBJ2-7; 11 positions agree with TRBD2. This CDR3 contains 16 residues. CDR1 and CDR2 from the germline V gene are NNHDY and SYVADS. V gave up 3 bases and J gave up 3 bases; unmatched junction bases: 8. The CDR3 sequence: CASSAQVTGGGYEQYF. The CDR3 DNA, read in part, is TGTGCCAGCAGTGCCCAGGTGACTGGGGGGGGCTAT.

With respect to this clone: Gene names are the mouse ones. The observed sequence ends 4 residues before the CDR3 terminus, with the missing tail filled in from the germline J gene. The V and J genes are TRBV19 and TRBJ2-2; D is uncertain. V lost 2 bases, J lost 0 bases, and 8 bases lay in between. This CDR3 is 15 amino acids long. Germline values: CDR1 FNHDT, CDR2 SITEND (reference sequence). The CDR3 loop reads CASSIGSANTGQLYF. CDR3 DNA (partial): TGTGCCAGCAGTATTGGGTCAGCAAACACCGGG.

Comment on this clone: Each gene name is a mouse one. With the read ending 4 residues before the CDR3 end, the germline J gene is used to fill in that end. The rearrangement links TRBV13-3 to TRBJ2-4, with 8 nucleotides matching TRBD2. CDR3 length: 17 residues. V shed 0 bases and J 0 bases; nucleotides not matched to a gene: 6. Germline V gene data show CDR1 as NNHDY and CDR2 as SYVADS. CDR3 region: CASSDELGGFSQNTLYF. The CDR3 bases that were read are TGTGCCAGCAGTGATGAGCTGGGGGGCTTTAGTCAAAAC.

In its sample, this clone was seen many times. Here the gene names and germline are mouse. The DNA ends 4 residues before the CDR3 does, and the rest of the CDR3 is filled in from the germline J gene. V and J are TRBV19 and TRBJ2-7, with TRBD2 matching over 11 bases. Germline V gene data show CDR1 as FNHDT and CDR2 as SITEND (reference sequence). The CDR3 runs to 14 residues. V lost 3 bases, J lost 2 bases, and 1 base stayed unmatched. The sequenced CDR3 bases are TGTGCCAGCAGTACGACTGGGGGGGCCTAT. It is translated as CASSTTGGAY. The whole CDR3 is CASSTTGGAYEQYF. The variable domain in full, completed from reference TRBV19 and TRBJ2-7, reads GGIITQTPKFLIGQEGQKLTLKCQQNFNHDTMYWYRQDSGKGLRLIYYSITENDLQKGDLSEGYDASREKKSSFSLTVTSAQKNEMAVFLCASSTTGGAYEQYFGPGTRLTVL.

This clone was picked up a small number of times. Germline and genes: mouse. Sequencing ends 4 residues short of the CDR3 end; the germline J gene provides the rest. The genes are TRBV13-3 and TRBJ2-4; 9 bases match TRBD2. The CDR3 totals 16 residues. Germline lookup yields CDR1 NNHDY and CDR2 SYVADS. The CDR3 bases that were read are TGTGCCAGCAGTGATGAGAGTGGGGGGGCGCGGAAC. This codes for CASSDESGGARN. The full-length CDR3 reads as CASSDESGGARNTLYF. Filled out from reference TRBV13-3 and TRBJ2-4, the complete variable domain reads EAAVTQSPRSKVAVTGGKVTLSCHQTNNHDYMYWYRQDTGHGLRLIHYSYVADSTEKGDIPDGYKASRPSQENFSLILELASLSQTAVYFCASSDESGGARNTLYFGAGTRLSVL.

This clone occurred a few times. The genes and germline here are from mouse. The read ends 4 residues before the CDR3 terminus; that terminus is restored from the germline J gene. This sequence joins TRBV19 and TRBJ2-7, with TRBD2 identical over 10 bases. Per the germline V gene, CDR1 is FNHDT and CDR2 is SITEND (reference sequence). The CDR3 covers 15 residues. CDR3 in amino acids: CASSIDLGGRDEQYF. CDR3 DNA, as far as it was read: TGTGCCAGCAGTATAGACCTGGGGGGGCGCGAT.

This clone was found a few times. Any gene name here is a mouse gene name. Read coverage stops 4 residues before the CDR3 terminus; the germline J gene supplies the remainder. This sequence joins TRBV31 and TRBJ2-1, with 7 bases identical to TRBD1. The CDR3 has 14 residues. Per the germline V gene, CDR1 is GKSSPN and CDR2 is SITVG. The sequenced CDR3 bases are TGTGCCTGGAGCCCACAGGGGCCGGGGGCT. As protein: CAWSPQGPGA. The complete CDR3 protein is CAWSPQGPGAEQFF.

This clone was seen repeatedly, ten times or more. Any gene name here is a mouse gene name. The read ends 4 residues before the CDR3 terminus; that terminus is restored from the germline J gene. The rearrangement uses TRBV19 and TRBJ2-7; 7 bases match TRBD1. Germline CDR1 reads FNHDT; CDR2 reads SITEND (reference sequence). The CDR3 consists of 13 residues. With 4 bases clipped from V and 0 bases from J, the junction kept 1 base outside the gene matches. The CDR3 loop reads CASSGTVSYEQYF. CDR3 DNA (partial): TGTGCCAGCAGTGGGACAGTCTCCTAT.